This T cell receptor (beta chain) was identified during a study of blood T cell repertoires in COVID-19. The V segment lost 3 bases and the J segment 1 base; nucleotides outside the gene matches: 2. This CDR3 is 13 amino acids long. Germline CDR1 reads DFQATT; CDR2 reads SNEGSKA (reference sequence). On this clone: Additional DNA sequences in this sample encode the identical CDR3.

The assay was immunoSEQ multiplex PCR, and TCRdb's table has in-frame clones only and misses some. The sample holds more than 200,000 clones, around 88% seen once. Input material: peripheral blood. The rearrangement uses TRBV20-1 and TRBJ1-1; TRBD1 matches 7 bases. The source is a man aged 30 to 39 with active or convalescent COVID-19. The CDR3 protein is CSASRGPNTEAFF. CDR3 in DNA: TGCAGTGCTAGTAGGGGGCCGAACACTGAAGCTTTCTTT.